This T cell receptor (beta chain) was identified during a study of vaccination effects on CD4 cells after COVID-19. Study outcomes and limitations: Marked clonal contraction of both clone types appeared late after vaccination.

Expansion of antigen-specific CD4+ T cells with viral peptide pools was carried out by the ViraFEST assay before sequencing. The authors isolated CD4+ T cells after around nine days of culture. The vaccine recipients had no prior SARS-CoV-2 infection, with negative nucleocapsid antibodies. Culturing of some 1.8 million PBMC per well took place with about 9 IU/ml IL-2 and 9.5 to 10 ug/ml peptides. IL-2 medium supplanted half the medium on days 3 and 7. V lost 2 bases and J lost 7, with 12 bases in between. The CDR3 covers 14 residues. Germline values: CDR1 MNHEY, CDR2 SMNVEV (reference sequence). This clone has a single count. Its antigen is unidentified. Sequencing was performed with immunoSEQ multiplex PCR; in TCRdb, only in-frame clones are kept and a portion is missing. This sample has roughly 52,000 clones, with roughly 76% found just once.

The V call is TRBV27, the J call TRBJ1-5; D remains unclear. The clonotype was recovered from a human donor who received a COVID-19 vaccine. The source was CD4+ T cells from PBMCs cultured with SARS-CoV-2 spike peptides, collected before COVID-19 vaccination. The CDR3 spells CASSLGRVGQPQHF. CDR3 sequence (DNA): TGTGCCAGCAGTTTAGGTAGGGTAGGACAGCCCCAGCATTTT.